The rows below give T cell receptor beta chains drawn from one sample of a study of human T cells and chemical hapten exposure. TCRdb called the RACE reads again in MiXCR, with one record for every CDR3 protein. The sample contains just under 350,000 distinct CDR3 sequences, about 7% of which appear only once. Specimen: whole blood, collected in connection with sensitization to the hapten diphenylcyclopropenone (DPC). These receptors came from a woman aged 18-29 years with alopecia areata. Some clones in this sample may be carry-over from other donors' samples. The CDR3 runs from the conserved cysteine through the conserved F or W. The D gene is left open where the match is weak. Clone size is not always given. Where it is, it says once, few, many or a class for expanded clones.

CDR3,DNA,D,size,J,V,length
CASSYSEISNYGYTF,TGTGCCAGCAGTTACTCTGAGATATCTAACTATGGCTACACCTTC,.,many,TRBJ1-2,TRBV6-5,15
CASSPTYRDTVYEQYF,TGTGCCAGCAGCCCTACCTACCGGGACACGGTATACGAGCAGTACTTC,.,.,TRBJ2-7,TRBV11-1,16
CASSLMGDSGNTIYF,TGTGCCAGCAGTTTAATGGGGGACTCTGGAAACACCATATATTTT,.,.,TRBJ1-3,TRBV12-3/TRBV12-4,15
CASSVAGRGLDEQFF,TGTGCCAGCAGCGTAGCTGGCAGGGGGCTCGATGAGCAGTTCTTC,TRBD1,.,TRBJ2-1,TRBV9,15
CASSPPMPTADTQYF,TGTGCCAGCTCACCACCGATGCCAACCGCAGATACGCAGTATTTT,.,.,TRBJ2-3,TRBV18,15
CASSLEFNEQFF,TGTGCCAGCAGCTTGGAATTCAATGAGCAGTTCTTC,.,many,TRBJ2-1,TRBV5-6,12
CASSPGPAAEAFF,TGTGCCAGCTCACCCGGTCCGGCTGCTGAAGCTTTCTTT,.,.,TRBJ1-1,TRBV18,13
CASSSPFEGPRPYEQYF,TGTGCCAGCAGCTCCCCCTTCGAGGGGCCCAGGCCCTACGAGCAGTACTTC,.,few,TRBJ2-7,TRBV11-3,17
CASSQAIRAGGEVGYTF,TGCGCCAGCAGCCAAGCAATTCGGGCCGGGGGGGAGGTCGGCTACACCTTC,.,.,TRBJ1-2,TRBV4-3,17
CASSYSVRYEQYF,TGTGCCAGCAGTTACTCGGTCCGCTACGAGCAGTACTTC,.,few,TRBJ2-7,TRBV6-5,13
CASSFTGTINSPLHF,TGCGCCAGCAGCTTCACGGGAACCATTAATTCACCCCTCCACTTT,.,many,TRBJ1-6,TRBV5-1,15
CASSYSRGADPSPLHF,TGTGCCAGCAGTTACTCGAGAGGCGCAGACCCTTCACCCCTCCACTTT,.,.,TRBJ1-6,TRBV6-2/TRBV6-3,16
CASSPGTANTEAFF,TGCGCCAGCAGCCCTGGTACAGCGAACACTGAAGCTTTCTTT,.,many,TRBJ1-1,TRBV5-1,14
CASSLQLNTEAFF,TGTGCCAGCAGCCTCCAGTTGAACACTGAAGCTTTCTTT,.,.,TRBJ1-1,TRBV5-4,13
CASSLESIQPETQYF,TGCGCCAGCAGCTTGGAATCGATACAGCCAGAGACCCAGTACTTC,.,many,TRBJ2-5,TRBV5-1,15
CASSRAGGTSNTGELFF,TGTGCCAGCAGCCGCGCCGGCGGAACTTCGAACACCGGGGAGCTGTTTTTT,.,.,TRBJ2-2,TRBV3-1,17
CASSLAFNYGYTF,TGTGCCAGCAGTTTAGCCTTCAACTATGGCTACACCTTC,.,few,TRBJ1-2,TRBV27,13
CASSWAGDQPQHF,TGTGCCAGCAGCTGGGCAGGGGATCAGCCCCAGCATTTT,.,many,TRBJ1-5,TRBV5-8,13
CASSFDRDTDTQYF,TGTGCCAGCAGTTTCGACAGGGACACAGATACGCAGTATTTT,TRBD1,many,TRBJ2-3,TRBV12-3/TRBV12-4,14
CASSSDGGRRYTF,TGTGCCAGCAGCTCTGATGGCGGCCGCCGCTACACCTTC,.,few,TRBJ1-2,TRBV11-1,13
CASSLSGGLGEKLFF,TGTGCCAGCAGCTTATCTGGGGGGTTGGGGGAAAAACTGTTTTTT,.,.,TRBJ1-4,TRBV7-2,15
CASSPRFANTGELFF,TGTGCCAGCAGTCCTCGGTTCGCGAACACCGGGGAGCTGTTTTTT,.,few,TRBJ2-2,TRBV27,15
CASSQEVYYGYTF,TGTGCCAGCAGCCAAGAGGTATACTATGGCTACACCTTC,.,few,TRBJ1-2,TRBV3-1,13
CASSLGMRGTQETQYF,TGCGCCAGCAGCTTGGGGATGAGGGGGACCCAAGAGACCCAGTACTTC,.,few,TRBJ2-5,TRBV5-1,16
CASSYSGQGAEQPQHF,TGTGCCAGCAGTTACTCGGGACAGGGGGCTGAGCAGCCCCAGCATTTT,TRBD1,many,TRBJ1-5,TRBV6-6,16
CASPRTGTDTQYF,TGTGCCAGCCCTAGGACAGGCACAGATACGCAGTATTTT,.,many,TRBJ2-3,TRBV6-1,13
CASSPAEDLYEQYF,TGTGCCAGCAGTCCGGCGGAGGACCTCTACGAGCAGTACTTC,.,many,TRBJ2-7,TRBV21-1,14
CASSFSAPTAEQFF,TGTGCCAGCAGTTTTAGCGCTCCCACCGCAGAGCAGTTCTTC,.,many,TRBJ2-1,TRBV12-3/TRBV12-4,14
CASSYGDRGSTEYF,TGTGCCAGCAGTTACGGGGACAGGGGCTCTACGGAGTACTTC,TRBD1,many,TRBJ2-7,TRBV6-5,14
CSVVSFYGYTF,TGCAGCGTTGTGAGCTTCTATGGCTACACCTTC,.,few,TRBJ1-2,TRBV29-1,11
CASSLGAQDNQPQHF,TGTGCCAGCAGCTTAGGGGCGCAGGACAATCAGCCCCAGCATTTT,.,few,TRBJ1-5,TRBV7-8,15
CASSPGTSASYEQYF,TGTGCCAGCAGCCCCGGGACTAGCGCTTCCTACGAGCAGTACTTC,TRBD2,.,TRBJ2-7,TRBV28,15
CASSLTGTGYEKLFF,TGTGCCAGCAGCCTAACCGGGACAGGGTATGAAAAACTGTTTTTT,TRBD1,.,TRBJ1-4,TRBV11-2,15
CSAIGGRDTQYF,TGCAGTGCTATTGGCGGGCGTGATACGCAGTATTTT,.,many,TRBJ2-3,TRBV20-1,12
CASSYSGLGQETQYF,TGTGCCAGCAGTTACTCCGGTCTGGGCCAAGAGACCCAGTACTTC,.,.,TRBJ2-5,TRBV6-5,15
CASSLFPRNSGNTIYF,TGTGCCAGCAGCTTATTTCCCAGGAACTCTGGAAACACCATATATTTT,.,few,TRBJ1-3,TRBV7-2,16
CASSFSDRATDTQYF,TGTGCCAGCAGTTTTTCCGACAGGGCCACAGATACGCAGTATTTT,TRBD1,few,TRBJ2-3,TRBV6-5,15
CASSRTVASPNTEAFF,TGTGCCAGCAGCCGAACAGTCGCCTCCCCGAACACTGAAGCTTTCTTT,.,.,TRBJ1-1,TRBV6-2/TRBV6-3,16
CASRSGHNYGYTF,TGTGCCAGCAGGTCCGGGCATAACTATGGCTACACCTTC,.,many,TRBJ1-2,TRBV12-3/TRBV12-4,13
CASSPPANTQYF,TGTGCCAGCAGCCCTCCCGCGAATACGCAGTATTTT,.,few,TRBJ2-3,TRBV7-2,12
CASNERDLAAYEQYF,TGTGCCAGCAATGAAAGGGATCTAGCGGCCTACGAGCAGTACTTC,TRBD2,.,TRBJ2-7,TRBV2,15
CASSIHPGQGASGYTF,TGTGCCAGTAGTATACATCCGGGACAGGGTGCCTCCGGCTACACCTTC,TRBD1,.,TRBJ1-2,TRBV19,16
CASGGGGEQYF,TGTGCCAGTGGGGGGGGAGGCGAGCAGTACTTC,TRBD2,few,TRBJ2-7,TRBV6-6,11
CSVDPSQRGQETQYF,TGCAGCGTTGACCCATCACAGCGGGGACAAGAGACCCAGTACTTC,TRBD2,.,TRBJ2-5,TRBV29-1,15
CASSPGHSSGANVLTF,TGTGCCAGCAGCCCGGGACACTCCTCTGGGGCCAACGTCCTGACTTTC,.,many,TRBJ2-6,TRBV6-4,16
CASSLDPIGEQYF,TGTGCCAGCAGCTTAGATCCTATCGGCGAGCAGTACTTC,.,many,TRBJ2-7,TRBV7-9,13
CSAYSAGTDTQYF,TGCAGTGCTTACAGCGCGGGCACAGATACGCAGTATTTT,.,few,TRBJ2-3,TRBV20-1,13
CASSQRGGTGSTPLHF,TGTGCCAGCAGTCAGCGTGGCGGGACAGGGAGCACACCCCTCCACTTT,TRBD1,.,TRBJ1-6,TRBV9,16
CASSPRVSDEAFF,TGCGCCAGCAGCCCAAGAGTGTCGGATGAAGCTTTCTTT,.,.,TRBJ1-1,TRBV5-1,13
CASSLGTGASEAFF,TGTGCCAGCAGTTTGGGGACAGGGGCCTCTGAAGCTTTCTTT,TRBD1,.,TRBJ1-1,TRBV12-3/TRBV12-4,14
CASSQQTGGFIGYTF,TGTGCCAGCAGCCAGCAGACAGGGGGCTTTATAGGCTACACCTTC,TRBD1,few,TRBJ1-2,TRBV3-1,15
CAISESNSYGYTF,TGTGCCATCAGTGAGTCGAACAGTTATGGCTACACCTTC,.,.,TRBJ1-2,TRBV10-3,13
CASSYSRQLNQPQHF,TGTGCCAGCAGTTACTCCCGGCAGCTTAATCAGCCCCAGCATTTT,.,few,TRBJ1-5,TRBV6-5,15
CASSRARTEAFF,TGTGCCAGCAGTAGGGCGCGTACTGAAGCTTTCTTT,.,many,TRBJ1-1,TRBV2,12
CASSRRGPGSHEQYF,TGTGCCAGCAGCCGACGGGGGCCGGGATCGCACGAGCAGTACTTC,.,many,TRBJ2-7,TRBV13,15
CASSLDSGSTEAFF,TGCGCCAGCAGCTTAGATTCAGGATCGACTGAAGCTTTCTTT,.,.,TRBJ1-1,TRBV5-1,14
CASSEGQTNQPQHF,TGTGCCAGCAGCGAGGGACAGACAAATCAGCCCCAGCATTTT,TRBD1,.,TRBJ1-5,TRBV13,14